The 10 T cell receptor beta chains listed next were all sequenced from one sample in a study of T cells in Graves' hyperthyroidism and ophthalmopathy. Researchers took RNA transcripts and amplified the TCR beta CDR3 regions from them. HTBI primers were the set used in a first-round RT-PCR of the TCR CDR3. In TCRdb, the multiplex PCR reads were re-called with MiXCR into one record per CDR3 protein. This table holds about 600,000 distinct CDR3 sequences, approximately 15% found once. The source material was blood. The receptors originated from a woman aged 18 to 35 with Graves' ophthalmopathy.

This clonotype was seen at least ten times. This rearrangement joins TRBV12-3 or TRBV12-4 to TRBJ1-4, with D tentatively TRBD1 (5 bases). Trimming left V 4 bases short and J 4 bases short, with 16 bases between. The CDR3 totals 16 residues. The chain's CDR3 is CASSSRLQVVNEKLFF. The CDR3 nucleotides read TGTGCCAGCAGTTCCCGTCTACAGGTTGTTAATGAAAAACTGTTTTTT.

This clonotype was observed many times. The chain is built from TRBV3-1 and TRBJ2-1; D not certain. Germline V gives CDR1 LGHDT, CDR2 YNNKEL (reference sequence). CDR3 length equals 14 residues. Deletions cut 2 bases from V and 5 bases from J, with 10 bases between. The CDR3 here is CASSQPTENNEQFF. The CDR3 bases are TGTGCCAGCAGCCAACCTACAGAAAACAATGAGCAGTTCTTC.

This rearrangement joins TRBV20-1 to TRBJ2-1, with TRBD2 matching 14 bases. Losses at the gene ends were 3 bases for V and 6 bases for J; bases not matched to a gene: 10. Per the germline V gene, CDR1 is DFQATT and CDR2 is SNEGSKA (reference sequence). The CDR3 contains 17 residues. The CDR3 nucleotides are TGCAGTGCTAGGACCGGGACTAGCGGGAGTATAGGCAATGAGCAGTTCTTC. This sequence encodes CSARTGTSGSIGNEQFF.

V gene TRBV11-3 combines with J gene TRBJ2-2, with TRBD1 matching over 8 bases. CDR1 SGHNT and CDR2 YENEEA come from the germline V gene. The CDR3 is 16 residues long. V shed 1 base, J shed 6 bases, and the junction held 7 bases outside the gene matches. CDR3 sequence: CASSLVGGQGSGELFF. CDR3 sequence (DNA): TGTGCCAGCAGCTTAGTAGGTGGACAGGGCTCCGGGGAGCTGTTTTTT.

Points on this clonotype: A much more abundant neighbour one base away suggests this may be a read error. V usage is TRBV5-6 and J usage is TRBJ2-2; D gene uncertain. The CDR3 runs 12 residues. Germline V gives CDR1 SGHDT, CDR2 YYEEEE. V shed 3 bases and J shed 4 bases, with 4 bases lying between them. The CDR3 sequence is CASSWITGELFF. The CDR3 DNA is TGTGCCAGCAGCTGGATCACCGGGGAGCTGTTTTTT.

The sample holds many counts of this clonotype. The CDR3 is CASRTGTNTQYF. The CDR3 DNA reads TGTGCCAGCAGAACCGGGACAAATACGCAGTATTTT. The V and J genes are TRBV6-1 and TRBJ2-3; TRBD1 might be the D (6 bases). Germline CDR1 is MNHNS and CDR2 is SASEGT. The CDR3 totals 12 residues. V was cut by 6 bases and J by 7 bases, with 11 bases left in between.

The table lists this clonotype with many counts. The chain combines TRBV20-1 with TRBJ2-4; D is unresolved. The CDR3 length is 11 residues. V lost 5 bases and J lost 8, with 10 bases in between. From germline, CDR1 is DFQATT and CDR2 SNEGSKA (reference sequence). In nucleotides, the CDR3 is TGCAGTGCTCCCAACCGGGACATTCAGTACTTC. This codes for CSAPNRDIQYF.

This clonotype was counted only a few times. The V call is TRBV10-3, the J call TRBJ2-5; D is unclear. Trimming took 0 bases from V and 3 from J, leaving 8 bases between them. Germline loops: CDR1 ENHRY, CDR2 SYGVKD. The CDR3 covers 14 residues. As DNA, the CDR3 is TGTGCCATCAGTGAGTCCCCAGATAAAGAGACCCAGTACTTC. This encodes CAISESPDKETQYF.

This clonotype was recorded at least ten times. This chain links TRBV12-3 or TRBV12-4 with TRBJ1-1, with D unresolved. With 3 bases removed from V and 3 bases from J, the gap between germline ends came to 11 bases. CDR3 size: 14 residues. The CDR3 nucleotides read TGTGCCAGCAGTTTTATACCCGGGGACACTGAAGCTTTCTTT. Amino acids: CASSFIPGDTEAFF.

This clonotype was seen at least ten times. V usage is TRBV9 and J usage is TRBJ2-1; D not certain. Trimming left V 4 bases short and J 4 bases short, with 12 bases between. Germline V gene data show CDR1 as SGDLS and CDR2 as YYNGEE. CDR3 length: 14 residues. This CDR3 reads CASSPLSKYNEQFF. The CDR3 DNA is TGTGCCAGCAGCCCCCTTTCGAAGTACAATGAGCAGTTCTTC.